Shown below are 5 T cell receptor beta chains from a single sample sequenced in a study of blood T cell repertoires in COVID-19. The protocol was immunoSEQ multiplex PCR, while the TCRdb copy is restricted to in-frame clones and leaves out a portion. The sample includes 150,000 or so clones, about nine tenths seen only once; the top ten take 15% to 20%. The specimen sequenced was peripheral blood. These receptors originate from a man in his 60s with active or convalescent COVID-19.

The chain combines TRBV25-1 with TRBJ2-7; D unclear. V lost 1 base, J lost 7 bases, and 14 bases lay in between. Germline CDR1 and CDR2: MGHDK and SYGVNS. The CDR3 loop spans 14 amino acids. In DNA, the CDR3 is TGTGCCAGCAGTGAATTATCGGGTATGAGGGAGCAGTACTTC. This sequence encodes CASSELSGMREQYF.

The CDR3 nucleotides are TGTGCCAGCAGCTTGGAGGCAGGGGATGGAAACACCATATATTTT. It codes for CASSLEAGDGNTIYF. The gene calls are TRBV5-5 and TRBJ1-3, with D maybe TRBD1 (6 bases). The ends were cut back, 0 bases at V and 3 bases at J, with 10 bases in the middle. CDR1 and CDR2 from the germline V gene are SGHKS and YYEKEE (reference sequence). The CDR3 has 15 amino acids.

The chain employs TRBV9 and TRBJ1-6; the match to TRBD1 covers 7 bases. Germline trimming cut 3 bases from V and 11 bases from J; bases unmatched to any gene: 11. The CDR3 runs 15 residues. CDR1 and CDR2 (germline): SGDLS, YYNGEE. The DNA of the CDR3 is TGTGCCAGCAGCGGCGGACAGGCCTTAGGGACACCCCTCCACTTT. Protein sequence: CASSGGQALGTPLHF.

With respect to this clone: Other DNA sequences in the sample encode the same CDR3. V usage is TRBV19 and J usage is TRBJ2-7, with TRBD1 matching 8 bases. The junction had 4 bases not matched to a gene; V was cut back by 6 bases and J by 3 bases. CDR1 is LNHDA, CDR2 SQIVND, per germline (reference sequence). The CDR3 is 13 amino acids. CDR3 in amino acids: CASRDRGNYEQYF. CDR3 bases: TGTGCCAGTAGAGACAGGGGTAACTACGAGCAGTACTTC.

The J gene is TRBJ1-1, the V gene TRBV20-1; D might be TRBD1 (6 bases). Germline values: CDR1 DFQATT, CDR2 SNEGSKA (reference sequence). The CDR3 extends over 11 amino acids. In DNA form, the CDR3 reads TGCAGACCGACAGGGAACACTGAAGCTTTCTTT. Protein: CRPTGNTEAFF.